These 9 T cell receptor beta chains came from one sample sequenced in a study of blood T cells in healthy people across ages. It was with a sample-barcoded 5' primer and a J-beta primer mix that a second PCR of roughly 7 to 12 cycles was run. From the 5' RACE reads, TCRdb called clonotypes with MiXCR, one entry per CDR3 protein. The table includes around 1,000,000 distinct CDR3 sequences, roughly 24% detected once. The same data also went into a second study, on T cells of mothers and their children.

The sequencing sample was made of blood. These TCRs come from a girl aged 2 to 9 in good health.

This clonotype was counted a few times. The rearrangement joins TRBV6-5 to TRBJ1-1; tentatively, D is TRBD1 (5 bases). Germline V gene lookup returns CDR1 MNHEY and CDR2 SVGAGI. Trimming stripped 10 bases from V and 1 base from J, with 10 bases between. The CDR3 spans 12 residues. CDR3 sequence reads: CATGGPNTEAFF. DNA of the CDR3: TGTGCCACCGGGGGTCCGAACACTGAAGCTTTCTTT.

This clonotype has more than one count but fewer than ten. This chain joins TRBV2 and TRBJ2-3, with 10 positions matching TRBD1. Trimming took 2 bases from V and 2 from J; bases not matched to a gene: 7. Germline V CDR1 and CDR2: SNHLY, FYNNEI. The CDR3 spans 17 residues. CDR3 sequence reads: CASSERLGQGTTDTQYF. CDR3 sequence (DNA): TGTGCCAGCAGTGAACGTCTGGGACAGGGGACCACAGATACGCAGTATTTT.

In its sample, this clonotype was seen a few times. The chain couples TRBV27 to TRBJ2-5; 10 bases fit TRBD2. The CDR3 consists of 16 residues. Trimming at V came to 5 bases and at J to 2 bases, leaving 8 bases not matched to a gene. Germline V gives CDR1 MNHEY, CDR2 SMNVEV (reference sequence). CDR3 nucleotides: TGTGCCAGCAGTCTCACGACTAGCGGGTCTCAAGAGACCCAGTACTTC. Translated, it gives CASSLTTSGSQETQYF.

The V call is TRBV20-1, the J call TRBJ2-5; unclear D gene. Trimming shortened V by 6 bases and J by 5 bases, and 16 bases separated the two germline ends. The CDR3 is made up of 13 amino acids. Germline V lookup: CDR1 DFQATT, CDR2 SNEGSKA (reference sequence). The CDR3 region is CSAASRVGETQYF. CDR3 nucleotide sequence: TGCAGTGCCGCGAGTCGGGTAGGGGAGACCCAGTACTTC.

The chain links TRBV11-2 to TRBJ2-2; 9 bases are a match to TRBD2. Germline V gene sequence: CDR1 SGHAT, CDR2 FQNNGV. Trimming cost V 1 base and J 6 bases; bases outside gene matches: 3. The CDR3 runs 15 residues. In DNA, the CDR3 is TGTGCCAGCAGCTTAGGCGGGGGGGCGCCCGGGGAGCTGTTTTTT. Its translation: CASSLGGGAPGELFF.

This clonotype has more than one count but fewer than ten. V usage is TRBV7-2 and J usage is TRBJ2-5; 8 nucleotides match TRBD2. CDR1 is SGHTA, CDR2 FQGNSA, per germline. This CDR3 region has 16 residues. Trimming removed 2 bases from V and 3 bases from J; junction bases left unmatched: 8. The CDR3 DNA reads TGTGCCAGCAGCTTATTCCCGGGACTAGAGGAAGAGACCCAGTACTTC. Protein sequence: CASSLFPGLEEETQYF.

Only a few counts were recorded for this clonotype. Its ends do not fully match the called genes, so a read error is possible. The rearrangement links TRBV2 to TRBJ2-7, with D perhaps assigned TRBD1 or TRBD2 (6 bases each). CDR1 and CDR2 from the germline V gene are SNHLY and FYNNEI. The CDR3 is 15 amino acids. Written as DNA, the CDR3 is TGTGCCAGCGGTGAAGCGGGCAGGGGAAGGGGCGAGCAGTACTTC. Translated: CASGEAGRGRGEQYF.

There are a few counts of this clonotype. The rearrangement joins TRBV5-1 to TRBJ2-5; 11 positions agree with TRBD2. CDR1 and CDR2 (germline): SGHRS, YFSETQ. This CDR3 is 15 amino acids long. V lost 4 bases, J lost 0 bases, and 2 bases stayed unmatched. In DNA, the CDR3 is TGCGCCAGCAGCCTAGCGGGGGGCAACCAAGAGACCCAGTACTTC. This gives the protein CASSLAGGNQETQYF.

The CDR3 nucleotides are TGCGCCAGCAGCTTGGGCCCACTCAGGGGCCAGAACACTGAAGCTTTCTTT. This encodes CASSLGPLRGQNTEAFF. The genes are TRBV5-1 and TRBJ1-1; TRBD1 might be the D (6 bases). There are 17 residues in the CDR3. Germline V gives CDR1 SGHRS, CDR2 YFSETQ. Trimming took 0 bases from V and 1 from J, leaving 16 bases between them.